The T cell receptor (beta chain) under discussion was sequenced for a study of Graves' ophthalmopathy and Graves' hyperthyroidism. This clonotype was found once. Its specificity is not known. Other autoimmune diseases, uncontrolled infections, pregnancy and lactation each led to patient exclusion. The study, taken as a whole, reports: Among expanded thyroid clonotypes above 0.001 frequency, most also occurred in blood. Progression of ophthalmopathy was predicted by the model with 60% to 71% sensitivity and under 75% specificity.

Using RNA transcripts, the TCR beta CDR3 regions were amplified. The authors performed first-round RT-PCR with HTBI primers and then a second-round multiplex PCR. From the multiplex PCR reads, TCRdb called clonotypes with MiXCR, one entry per CDR3 protein. The sample lists over a million distinct CDR3 sequences, roughly two fifths seen once, with around 10% in the top ten. Sequencing was performed on peripheral blood or thyroid tissue (not recorded which). The receptor was isolated from an adult man with Graves' hyperthyroidism.

The chain's CDR3 is CASSSGPRADYEQYF. The CDR3 region has the DNA TGTGCCAGCAGCTCGGGCCCCAGGGCGGACTACGAGCAGTACTTC. The chain carries TRBV7-2 and TRBJ2-7, with D perhaps matching TRBD1 (5 bases). The germline CDR1 and CDR2 sequences are SGHTA and FQGNSA. Trimming shortened V by 4 bases and J by 3 bases, and 16 bases separated the two germline ends. The CDR3 is made up of 15 amino acids.